This entry is about one T cell receptor beta chain. Its antigen remains unidentified. 13 Jbeta primers and 60 Vbeta primers were used for the PCR. Under the authors' procedure: The authors later counted roughly 77 million unique TCR beta chains, approximately 10 million of them shared. TCRdb keeps only in-frame clones here, not all; method: immunoSEQ multiplex PCR. V and J calls plus clone size are reproduced from that table; the DNA served to infer D and trimming. The sample contains about 190,000 clones, 65% to 80% of which appear only once. These data come from a study of cytomegalovirus exposure and HLA in healthy donors. Study-wide results and limits: Later analysis showed TCR association rates varying by HLA locus, highest for DRB1 and lowest for HLA-C. Later findings reportedly placed an Asian-associated ancestry cluster below the approximately 670-donor mean for N-insertions.

The sequenced sample was PBMCs. This clonotype was sampled from a woman between 40 and 55 years old in good health and CMV-seronegative.

The chain's CDR3 is CASSSPGGYYGYTF. CDR3 nucleotide sequence: TGTGCCAGCAGCTCGCCGGGGGGCTACTATGGCTACACCTTC. The chain recombines TRBV27 with TRBJ1-2, with D possibly matching TRBD1 (6 bases). The CDR3 sequence is 14 residues long. Germline CDR1 is MNHEY and CDR2 is SMNVEV (reference sequence). V shed 6 bases and J shed 3 bases, with 14 bases lying between them.